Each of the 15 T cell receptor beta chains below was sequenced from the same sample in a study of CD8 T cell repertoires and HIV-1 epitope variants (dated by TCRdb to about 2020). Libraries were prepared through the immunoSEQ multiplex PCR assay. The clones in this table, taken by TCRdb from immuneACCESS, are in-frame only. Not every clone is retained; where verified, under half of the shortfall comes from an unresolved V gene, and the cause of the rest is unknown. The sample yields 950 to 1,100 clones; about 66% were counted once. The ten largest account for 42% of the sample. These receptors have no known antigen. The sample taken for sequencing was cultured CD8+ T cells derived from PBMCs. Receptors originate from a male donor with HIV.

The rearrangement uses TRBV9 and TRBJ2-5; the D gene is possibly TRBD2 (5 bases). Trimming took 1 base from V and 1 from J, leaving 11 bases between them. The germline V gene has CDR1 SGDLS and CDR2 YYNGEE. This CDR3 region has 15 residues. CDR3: CASSVSGHTQETQYF. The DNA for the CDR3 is TGTGCCAGCAGCGTAAGCGGTCACACCCAAGAGACCCAGTACTTC.

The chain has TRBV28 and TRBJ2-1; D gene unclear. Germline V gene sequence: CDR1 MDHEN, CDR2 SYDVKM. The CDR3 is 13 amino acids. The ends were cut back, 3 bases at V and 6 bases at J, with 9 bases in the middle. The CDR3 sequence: CASSFSQGNEQFF. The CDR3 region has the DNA TGTGCCAGCAGTTTTTCACAAGGCAATGAGCAGTTCTTC.

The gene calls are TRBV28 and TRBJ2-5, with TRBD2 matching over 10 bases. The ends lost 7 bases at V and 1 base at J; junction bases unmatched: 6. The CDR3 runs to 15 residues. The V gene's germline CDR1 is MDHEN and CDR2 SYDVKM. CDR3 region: CASTMGLAIQETQYF. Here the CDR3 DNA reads TGTGCCAGCACTATGGGACTAGCGATCCAAGAGACCCAGTACTTC. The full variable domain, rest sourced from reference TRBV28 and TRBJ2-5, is DVKVTQSSRYLVKRTGEKVFLECVQDMDHENMFWYRQDPGLGLRLIYFSYDVKMKEKGDIPEGYSVSREKKERFSLILESASTNQTSMYLCASTMGLAIQETQYFGPGTRLLVL.

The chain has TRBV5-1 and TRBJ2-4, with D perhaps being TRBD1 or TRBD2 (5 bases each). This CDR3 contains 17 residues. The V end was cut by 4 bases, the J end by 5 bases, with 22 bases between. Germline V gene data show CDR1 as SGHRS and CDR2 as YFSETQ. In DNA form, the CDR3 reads TGCGCCAGCAGCGCTACCTCGGGGACGACGTTCCAAAACATTCAGTACTTC. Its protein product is CASSATSGTTFQNIQYF.

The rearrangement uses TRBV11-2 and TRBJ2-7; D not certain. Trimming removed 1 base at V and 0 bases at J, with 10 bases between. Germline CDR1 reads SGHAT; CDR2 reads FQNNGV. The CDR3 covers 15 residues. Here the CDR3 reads CASSLGTHSSYEQYF. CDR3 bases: TGTGCCAGCAGCTTAGGGACCCACAGCTCCTACGAGCAGTACTTC.

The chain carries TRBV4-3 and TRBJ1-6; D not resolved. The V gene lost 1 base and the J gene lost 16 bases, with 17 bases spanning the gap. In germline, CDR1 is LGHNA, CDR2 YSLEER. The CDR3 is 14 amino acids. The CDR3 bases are TGCGCCAGCAGCCAAGGAGATGAAGGGCGGCCTCTCCACTTT. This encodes CASSQGDEGRPLHF.

Written as DNA, the CDR3 is TGTGCCAGCAGTTTTTCCGAGAACACTGAAGCTTTCTTT. It yields the protein CASSFSENTEAFF. The chain is built from TRBV28 and TRBJ1-1; unclear D gene. V gave up 3 bases and J gave up 1 base, with 6 bases separating them. Germline CDR1 and CDR2: MDHEN and SYDVKM. The CDR3 runs to 13 residues.

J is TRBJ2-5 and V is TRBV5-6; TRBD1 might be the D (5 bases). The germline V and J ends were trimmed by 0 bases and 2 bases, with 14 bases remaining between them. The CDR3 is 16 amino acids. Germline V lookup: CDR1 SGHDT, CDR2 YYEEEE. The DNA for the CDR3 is TGTGCCAGCAGCTTGGGAACAGACAGTTTTCAAGAGACCCAGTACTTC. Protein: CASSLGTDSFQETQYF.

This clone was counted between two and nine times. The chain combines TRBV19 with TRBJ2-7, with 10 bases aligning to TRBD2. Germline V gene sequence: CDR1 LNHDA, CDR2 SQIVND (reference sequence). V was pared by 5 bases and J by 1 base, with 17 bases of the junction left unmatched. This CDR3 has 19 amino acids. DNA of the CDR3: TGTGCCAGTAGTCCTCCTAGCGGGGGCCATCTCTTTAATTCCTACGAGCAGTACTTC. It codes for CASSPPSGGHLFNSYEQYF.

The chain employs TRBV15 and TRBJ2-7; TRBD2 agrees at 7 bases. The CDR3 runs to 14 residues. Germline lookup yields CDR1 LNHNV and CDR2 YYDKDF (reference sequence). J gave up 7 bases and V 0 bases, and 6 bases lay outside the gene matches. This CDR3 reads CATSRDGGVAEQYF. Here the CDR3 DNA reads TGTGCCACCAGCAGAGATGGGGGGGTAGCGGAGCAGTACTTC.

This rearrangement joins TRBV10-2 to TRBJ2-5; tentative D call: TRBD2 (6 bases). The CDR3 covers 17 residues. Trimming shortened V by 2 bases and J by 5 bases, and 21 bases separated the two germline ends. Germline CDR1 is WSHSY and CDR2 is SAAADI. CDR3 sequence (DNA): TGCGCCAGCAGTGAGAACGATGGGACTCCGGAGGGGGAGACCCAGTACTTC. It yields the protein CASSENDGTPEGETQYF.

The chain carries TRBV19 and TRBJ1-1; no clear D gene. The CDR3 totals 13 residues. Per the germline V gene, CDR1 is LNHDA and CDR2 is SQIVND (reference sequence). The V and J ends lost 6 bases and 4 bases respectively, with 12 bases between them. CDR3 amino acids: CASSPGWGTEAFF. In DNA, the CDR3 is TGTGCCAGTAGCCCGGGTTGGGGCACTGAAGCTTTCTTT.

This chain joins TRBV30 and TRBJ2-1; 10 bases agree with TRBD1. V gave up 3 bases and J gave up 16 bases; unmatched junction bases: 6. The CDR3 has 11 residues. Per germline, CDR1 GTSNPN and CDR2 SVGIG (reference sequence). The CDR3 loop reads CAWSSGTGDFF. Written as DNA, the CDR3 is TGTGCCTGGAGCAGCGGGACAGGGGATTTCTTC.

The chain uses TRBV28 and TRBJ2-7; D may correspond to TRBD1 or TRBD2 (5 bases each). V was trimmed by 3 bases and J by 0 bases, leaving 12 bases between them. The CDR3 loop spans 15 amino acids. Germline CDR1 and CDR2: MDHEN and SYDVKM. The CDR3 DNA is TGTGCCAGCAGTTTTACCGGGGCCGACTCCTACGAGCAGTACTTC. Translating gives CASSFTGADSYEQYF.

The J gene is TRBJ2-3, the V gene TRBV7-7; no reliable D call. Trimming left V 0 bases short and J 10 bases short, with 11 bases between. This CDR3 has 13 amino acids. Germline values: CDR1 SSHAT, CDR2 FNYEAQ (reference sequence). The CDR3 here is CASSLAGYAPQYF. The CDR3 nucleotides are TGTGCCAGCAGCTTAGCCGGATATGCGCCGCAGTATTTT. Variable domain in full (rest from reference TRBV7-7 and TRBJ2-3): GAGVSQSPRYKVTKRGQDVTLRCDPISSHATLYWYQQALGQGPEFLTYFNYEAQPDKSGLPSDRFSAERPEGSISTLTIQRTEQRDSAMYRCASSLAGYAPQYFGPGTRLTVL.